These 27 T cell receptor beta chains originate from one sample sequenced in a study of T cell responses to AZD1222 COVID-19 vaccine. Clones were sequenced by immunoSEQ multiplex PCR, and TCRdb holds only the in-frame ones, with some missing. Of roughly 33,000 clones in the sample, more than 75% were seen once. The sequenced sample was peripheral blood, obtained 28 days after the second AZD1222 dose. The receptors were gathered from an adult who received the AZD1222 COVID-19 vaccine.

The chain uses TRBV5-1 and TRBJ2-3; D gene ambiguous. The V gene lost 4 bases and the J gene lost 0 bases, with 6 bases spanning the gap. Looked up from germline, CDR1 is SGHRS and CDR2 is YFSETQ. The CDR3 contains 13 residues. For the CDR3, the DNA is TGCGCCAGCAGCGGAGTAAGCACAGATACGCAGTATTTT. Translation gives CASSGVSTDTQYF.

Within the sample, this clone is medium-sized. This sequence joins TRBV7-9 and TRBJ2-1, with TRBD2 matching over 8 bases. The CDR3 is 17 residues long. V lost 5 bases, J lost 1 base, and 10 bases stayed unmatched. CDR1 and CDR2 from the germline V gene are SEHNR and FQNEAQ (reference sequence). This CDR3 reads CASSGESGRRSYNEQFF. The CDR3 nucleotides read TGTGCCAGCAGCGGAGAGAGCGGGAGAAGGTCCTACAATGAGCAGTTCTTC.

The chain combines TRBV4-2 with TRBJ2-1; tentatively, D is TRBD2 (6 bases). The CDR3 covers 17 residues. The germline V gene has CDR1 LGHNA and CDR2 YNFKEQ. Trimming left V 3 bases short and J 0 bases short, with 15 bases between. The CDR3 protein is CASSQYHSGNSYNEQFF. CDR3 DNA: TGTGCCAGCAGCCAGTACCATAGCGGCAACTCCTACAATGAGCAGTTCTTC.

This clone has just a few counts. This chain connects TRBV6-5 to TRBJ2-3; 9 bases align to TRBD2. V was pared by 0 bases and J by 2 bases, with 3 bases of the junction left unmatched. The CDR3 has 16 amino acids. The germline V gene has CDR1 MNHEY and CDR2 SVGAGI. CDR3 DNA sequence: TGTGCCAGCAGTTACTCGCGGGAGGGGACCACAGATACGCAGTATTTT. Its protein product is CASSYSREGTTDTQYF.

The chain uses TRBV18 and TRBJ2-2; D is uncertain. Germline V gives CDR1 KGHSH, CDR2 LQKENI. The germline V and J ends were trimmed by 3 bases and 4 bases, with 18 bases remaining between them. The CDR3 consists of 17 residues. Written as DNA, the CDR3 is TGTGCCAGCTCACCTCTGGCTCACAGCGACGGCACCGGGGAGCTGTTTTTT. Amino acid sequence: CASSPLAHSDGTGELFF.

The chain combines TRBV27 with TRBJ2-7, with D perhaps given as TRBD1 or TRBD2 (5 bases each). The V end lost 5 bases, the J end lost 2 bases, and 13 bases lay between the germline ends. The germline gives CDR1 MNHEY, CDR2 SMNVEV (reference sequence). This CDR3 is built from 14 residues. The chain's CDR3 is CASSISGRAYEQYF. In DNA form, the CDR3 reads TGTGCCAGCAGTATCTCGGGACGGGCCTACGAGCAGTACTTC.

This clone showed up just a few times. The chain joins TRBV19 to TRBJ2-3; D is possibly TRBD1 (6 bases). CDR1 is LNHDA and CDR2 is SQIVND in the germline V gene (reference sequence). The germline V and J ends were trimmed by 4 bases and 8 bases, with 28 bases remaining between them. This CDR3 region has 18 residues. The CDR3 DNA is TGTGCCAGTAGTACCTCTACAGGGTACGGCTCGGGTCATGGTACGCAGTATTTT. It codes for CASSTSTGYGSGHGTQYF. Full variable domain (missing parts from reference TRBV19 and TRBJ2-3): DGGITQSPKYLFRKEGQNVTLSCEQNLNHDAMYWYRQDPGQGLRLIYYSQIVNDFQKGDIAEGYSVSREKKESFPLTVTSAQKNPTAFYLCASSTSTGYGSGHGTQYFGPGTRLTVL.

The chain joins TRBV6-1 to TRBJ2-5; TRBD2 agrees at 10 bases. This CDR3 spans 17 amino acids. In germline, CDR1 is MNHNS, CDR2 SASEGT. After removal of 1 base from V and 4 bases from J, the junction contained 9 bases not matched to a gene. The CDR3 nucleotides read TGTGCCAGCAGTGAAGACGAGCGGGAGGGTTATTTAGAGACCCAGTACTTC. Translating gives CASSEDEREGYLETQYF.

The genes are TRBV27 and TRBJ1-6, with no clear D. CDR3 length: 13 residues. Trimming cost V 0 bases and J 7 bases, with 4 bases left between them. Germline V lookup: CDR1 MNHEY, CDR2 SMNVEV (reference sequence). The CDR3 sequence: CASSLSGNSPLHF. In DNA form, the CDR3 reads TGTGCCAGCAGTTTATCAGGCAATTCACCCCTCCACTTT.

The chain has TRBV6-5 and TRBJ1-2, with 11 bases lining up with TRBD1. Germline CDR1 MNHEY, CDR2 SVGAGI. J was trimmed by 4 bases and V by 6 bases; bases with no gene match: 7. The CDR3 runs 15 residues. CDR3 DNA sequence: TGTGCCAGCAGCCGCCCGGGACAGGGGGTCTATGGCTACACCTTC. Protein product: CASSRPGQGVYGYTF.

This clone appeared once. The chain has TRBV5-1 and TRBJ1-1; D not resolved. Germline V gene data show CDR1 as SGHRS and CDR2 as YFSETQ. This CDR3 spans 14 amino acids. Trimming left V 4 bases short and J 1 base short, with 11 bases between. CDR3 DNA: TGCGCCAGCAGCCATATGACGGGGAACACTGAAGCTTTCTTT. It is translated as CASSHMTGNTEAFF.

The V and J genes are TRBV6-5 and TRBJ1-2, with a possible D match to TRBD1 (6 bases). The CDR3 runs to 15 residues. Germline loops: CDR1 MNHEY, CDR2 SVGAGI. Trimming removed 4 bases at V and 3 bases at J, with 15 bases between. CDR3 loop: CASSSRGGAYYGYTF. The CDR3 DNA follows: TGTGCCAGCAGTTCCCGGGGGGGGGCATACTATGGCTACACCTTC.

The chain is built from TRBV11-3 and TRBJ2-1; 9 nucleotides line up with TRBD2. Germline trimming cut 6 bases from V and 0 bases from J; bases unmatched to any gene: 9. Germline V gives CDR1 SGHNT, CDR2 YENEEA. This CDR3 comprises 17 residues. The CDR3 sequence: CASSGGSSGISYNEQFF. For the CDR3, the DNA is TGTGCCAGCAGTGGTGGGTCTAGCGGGATCTCCTACAATGAGCAGTTCTTC.

The chain has TRBV19 and TRBJ1-5, with 7 bases that match TRBD1. Germline V lookup: CDR1 LNHDA, CDR2 SQIVND (reference sequence). Germline trimming cut 4 bases from V and 3 bases from J; bases unmatched to any gene: 6. This CDR3 region has 15 residues. The CDR3 is CASSTYGTVNQPQHF. CDR3 DNA sequence: TGTGCCAGTAGTACTTACGGGACAGTCAATCAGCCCCAGCATTTT.

The chain joins TRBV3-1 (or the pseudogene TRBV3-2) to TRBJ1-5, with D hard to call. V was cut by 5 bases and J by 6 bases, with 14 bases left in between. CDR1 LGHDT and CDR2 YNNKEL come from the germline V gene (reference sequence). The length of the CDR3 is 14 residues. CDR3 loop: CASSTTTGGQPQHF. The CDR3 coding sequence is TGTGCCAGCAGCACTACAACCGGTGGTCAGCCCCAGCATTTT.

The chain combines TRBV5-1 with TRBJ1-2, with TRBD1 as a possible D gene (6 bases). Trimming shortened V by 0 bases and J by 8 bases, and 8 bases separated the two germline ends. The CDR3 sequence is 12 residues long. Germline loops: CDR1 SGHRS, CDR2 YFSETQ. DNA of the CDR3: TGCGCCAGCAGCTTGGCGGGGGGCGGCTACACCTTC. Protein sequence: CASSLAGGGYTF.

The V gene is TRBV18, the J gene TRBJ1-2, with no clear D. V was pared by 2 bases and J by 6 bases, with 19 bases between. The CDR3 has 16 residues. The V gene's germline CDR1 is KGHSH and CDR2 LQKENI. The CDR3 DNA follows: TGTGCCAGCTCACCATATATCTCGGGTGAGGAAGATGGCTACACCTTC. Protein product: CASSPYISGEEDGYTF.

The CDR3 sequence: CASLGATTNEKLFF. CDR3 coding DNA: TGTGCCAGCTTAGGCGCCACAACTAATGAAAAACTGTTTTTT. The genes are TRBV6-5 and TRBJ1-4; no definite D call. V gave up 8 bases and J gave up 0 bases, with 10 bases separating them. The CDR3 spans 14 residues. Germline CDR1 MNHEY, CDR2 SVGAGI.

The chain links TRBV5-1 to TRBJ2-1; no clear D gene. In germline, CDR1 is SGHRS, CDR2 YFSETQ. The length of the CDR3 is 14 residues. Trimming pared 0 bases from V and 6 bases from J, leaving 10 bases between. This CDR3 is CASSLETYGNEQFF. As DNA, the CDR3 is TGCGCCAGCAGCTTGGAGACCTACGGCAATGAGCAGTTCTTC.

J is TRBJ2-7 and V is TRBV11-2; tentatively, D is TRBD1 (7 bases). The CDR3 contains 14 residues. Trimming took 5 bases from V and 2 from J, leaving 13 bases between them. Looked up from germline, CDR1 is SGHAT and CDR2 is FQNNGV. The CDR3 protein is CASSLARGAYEQYF. CDR3 nucleotides: TGTGCCAGCAGCCTAGCCAGGGGGGCCTACGAGCAGTACTTC.

The rearrangement links TRBV5-1 to TRBJ1-2, with D possibly matching TRBD1 (5 bases). V lost 0 bases, J lost 4 bases, and 7 bases lay in between. CDR3 size: 13 residues. Germline CDR1 reads SGHRS; CDR2 reads YFSETQ. In nucleotides, the CDR3 is TGCGCCAGCAGCTTGGATGGGGGCTATGGCTACACCTTC. It yields the protein CASSLDGGYGYTF.

This chain uses TRBV2 with TRBJ2-7, with 9 bases that match TRBD1. CDR1 and CDR2 (germline): SNHLY, FYNNEI. The CDR3 loop spans 13 amino acids. The ends lost 9 bases at V and 3 bases at J; junction bases unmatched: 6. The CDR3 region has the DNA TGTGCCAGGGCCGGGACAGGGAGCTACGAGCAGTACTTC. Translation gives CARAGTGSYEQYF.

The V call is TRBV7-2, the J call TRBJ2-1, with 10 bases that match TRBD2. Per germline, CDR1 SGHTA and CDR2 FQGNSA. J gave up 6 bases and V 2 bases, and 4 bases lay outside the gene matches. This CDR3 has 15 residues. The CDR3 coding sequence is TGTGCCAGCAGCTTATTTAGGACTAGCGGCAATGAGCAGTTCTTC. This sequence encodes CASSLFRTSGNEQFF.

This clone was counted only a few times. The V gene is TRBV6-5, the J gene TRBJ2-5; TRBD1 is a possible D gene (6 bases). The V gene's germline CDR1 is MNHEY and CDR2 SVGAGI. Between the trimmed V and J ends, which lost 0 bases and 5 bases, there was a span of 13 bases. CDR3 size: 15 residues. CDR3 DNA sequence: TGTGCCAGCAGTTACTCAAGGGGGATTTCGGAGACCCAGTACTTC. Translation: CASSYSRGISETQYF.

This chain uses TRBV7-2 with TRBJ2-3; D remains unclear. Germline V gene sequence: CDR1 SGHTA, CDR2 FQGNSA. The V gene lost 2 bases and the J gene lost 1 base, with 7 bases spanning the gap. The CDR3 is 14 residues long. CDR3 protein: CASSLPLGTDTQYF. The CDR3 DNA reads as TGTGCCAGCAGCTTACCGCTAGGCACAGATACGCAGTATTTT. Drawing the rest from reference TRBV7-2 and TRBJ2-3, the complete variable domain is GAGVSQSPSNKVTEKGKDVELRCDPISGHTALYWYRQSLGQGLEFLIYFQGNSAPDKSGLPSDRFSAERTGGSVSTLTIQRTQQEDSAVYLCASSLPLGTDTQYFGPGTRLTVL.

The genes are TRBV7-9 and TRBJ1-4; D ambiguous. Trimming cost V 6 bases and J 8 bases, with 22 bases left between them. Looked up from germline, CDR1 is SEHNR and CDR2 is FQNEAQ (reference sequence). The CDR3 spans 16 residues. CDR3 in amino acids: CASSQAPTATREKLFF. CDR3 DNA sequence: TGTGCCAGCAGTCAAGCACCGACCGCCACCCGGGAAAAACTGTTTTTT.

The chain links TRBV30 to TRBJ2-7, with D uncertain. CDR1 GTSNPN and CDR2 SVGIG come from the germline V gene (reference sequence). Trimming removed 2 bases at V and 2 bases at J, with 7 bases between. The CDR3 length is 12 residues. The CDR3 DNA sequence: TGTGCCTGGAGTCATGGAGCCTACGAGCAGTACGTC. Residues: CAWSHGAYEQYV.